This record covers a single TCR beta chain. Its target is unknown. CDR3 length: 15 residues. After removal of 2 bases from V and 4 bases from J, the junction contained 5 bases not matched to a gene. CDR1 is MGHRA and CDR2 is YSYEKL in the germline V gene. The data derive from a study of blood T cells in healthy people across ages. Using a J-beta primer mix together with a sample-barcoded 5' primer, a second PCR was run for about 6 to 12 cycles. Via MiXCR, TCRdb re-called the 5' RACE reads, giving one row per CDR3 protein. The sample lists over 950,000 distinct CDR3 sequences, around 54% occurring once. Findings and limits, study-wide: Diversity was higher, and naive CD4+ cells more numerous, in long-lived donors than in aged donors.

Sequencing was done on a sample of blood. The TCR sequence derives from a woman aged 60-75 years in good health. The V gene is TRBV4-1, the J gene TRBJ2-3; 8 positions match TRBD1. The CDR3 loop is CASSQLDRDADTQYF. CDR3 nucleotides: TGCGCCAGCAGCCAACTGGACAGGGACGCAGATACGCAGTATTTT.